This passage covers 6 T cell receptor beta chains from one sample sequenced in a study of a mutant IDH1 vaccine in newly diagnosed glioma. Their cognate antigens are unknown. Using immunoSEQ multiplex PCR, the repertoire was profiled, and TCRdb retains in-frame clones only, with some absent. The data hold roughly 54,000 clones, with around 80% observed a single time. Documented time point: week 5, during vaccination. Alongside topical imiquimod, each dose of vaccine comprised 300 ug of mutant IDH1 20-mer peptide. Sequencing was performed on PBMCs, taken from a glioma patient whose treatment included an IDH1 peptide vaccine. Receptors were obtained from a man aged 25-45 years with glioma.

In this sample, this clone turned up a few times. The chain employs TRBV6-1 and TRBJ2-7, with D possibly being TRBD1 or TRBD2 (5 bases each). The CDR3 sequence is 14 residues long. Germline assignment: CDR1 MNHNS and CDR2 SASEGT. The V end was cut by 3 bases, the J end by 0 bases, with 9 bases between. CDR3: CASSDRDGSYEQYF. In DNA form, the CDR3 reads TGTGCCAGCAGTGATCGGGACGGCTCCTACGAGCAGTACTTC.

The chain carries TRBV5-6 and TRBJ2-7; the match to TRBD2 covers 10 bases. Losses at the gene ends were 1 base for V and 4 bases for J; bases not matched to a gene: 8. Germline-derived CDR1 and CDR2 are SGHDT and YYEEEE. CDR3 length equals 16 residues. CDR3 bases: TGTGCCAGCAGCTTGTTCGGGCAGCGGGGGGGATACGAGCAGTACTTC. Translating it yields CASSLFGQRGGYEQYF.

This clone was found once. The chain joins TRBV6-5 to TRBJ2-7, with 7 bases lining up with TRBD1. Germline values: CDR1 MNHEY, CDR2 SVGAGI. The CDR3 runs to 12 residues. The V gene end was trimmed by 0 bases and the J gene end by 8 bases; junction bases not matched to a gene: 1. The CDR3 DNA is TGTGCCAGCAGTTACTCGACAGGGCAGCAGTACTTC. This sequence encodes CASSYSTGQQYF.

V gene TRBV18 combines with J gene TRBJ1-5; D possibly corresponds to TRBD1 (6 bases). The CDR3 spans 15 residues. The germline V gene has CDR1 KGHSH and CDR2 LQKENI. Trimming pared 0 bases from V and 6 bases from J, leaving 12 bases between. CDR3 sequence reads: CASSPPVQGGQPQHF. The CDR3 region has the DNA TGTGCCAGCTCACCACCCGTACAGGGAGGTCAGCCCCAGCATTTT.

V is TRBV5-4 and J is TRBJ2-2, with 8 nucleotides matching TRBD1. The CDR3 is 16 amino acids. Trimming took 4 bases from V and 6 from J; bases not matched to a gene: 11. CDR1 is SGHNT and CDR2 is YYREEE in the germline V gene (reference sequence). The CDR3 loop is CASSPRQGKGAGELFF. CDR3 nucleotide sequence: TGTGCCAGCAGCCCTAGACAGGGGAAGGGGGCCGGGGAGCTGTTTTTT. The whole variable domain, filled in from reference TRBV5-4 and TRBJ2-2, reads ETGVTQSPTHLIKTRGQQVTLRCSSQSGHNTVSWYQQALGQGPQFIFQYYREEENGRGNFPPRFSGLQFPNYSSELNVNALELDDSALYLCASSPRQGKGAGELFFGEGSRLTVL.

The chain carries TRBV4-1 and TRBJ2-1; D is undetermined. CDR1 and CDR2 from the germline V gene are MGHRA and YSYEKL. This CDR3 has 16 amino acids. V lost 4 bases, J lost 0 bases, and 13 bases lay in between. The CDR3 DNA reads TGCGCCAGCAGCCCCTGGACGGTGAGCTCCTACAATGAGCAGTTCTTC. Protein product: CASSPWTVSSYNEQFF.